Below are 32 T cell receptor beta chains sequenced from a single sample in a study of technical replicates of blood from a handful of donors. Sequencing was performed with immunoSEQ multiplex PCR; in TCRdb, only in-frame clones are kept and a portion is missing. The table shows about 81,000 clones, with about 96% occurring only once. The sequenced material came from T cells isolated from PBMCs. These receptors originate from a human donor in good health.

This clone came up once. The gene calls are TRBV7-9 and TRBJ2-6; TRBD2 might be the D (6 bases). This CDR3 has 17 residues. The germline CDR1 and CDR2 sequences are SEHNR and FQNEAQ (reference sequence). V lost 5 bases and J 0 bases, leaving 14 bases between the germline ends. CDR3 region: CASSLRDSSSGANVLTF. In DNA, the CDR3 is TGTGCCAGCAGCCTACGGGACTCAAGCTCTGGGGCCAACGTCCTGACTTTC.

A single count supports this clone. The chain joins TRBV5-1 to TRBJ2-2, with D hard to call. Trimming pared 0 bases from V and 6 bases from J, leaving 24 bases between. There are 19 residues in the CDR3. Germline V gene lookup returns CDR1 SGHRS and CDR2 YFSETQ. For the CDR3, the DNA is TGCGCCAGCAGCTTGGAATGGATCGGAAACCTTCCCGAGGCCGGGGAGCTGTTTTTT. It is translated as CASSLEWIGNLPEAGELFF.

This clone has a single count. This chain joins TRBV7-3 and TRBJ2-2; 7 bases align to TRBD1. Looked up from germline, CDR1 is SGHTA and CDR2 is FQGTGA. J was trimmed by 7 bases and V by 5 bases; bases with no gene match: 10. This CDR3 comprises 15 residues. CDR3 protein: CASSLETGLDGELFF. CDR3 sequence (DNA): TGTGCCAGCAGCCTAGAGACAGGGCTGGACGGGGAGCTGTTTTTT.

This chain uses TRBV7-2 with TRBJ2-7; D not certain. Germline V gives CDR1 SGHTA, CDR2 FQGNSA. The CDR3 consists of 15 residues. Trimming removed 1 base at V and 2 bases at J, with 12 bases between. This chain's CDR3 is CASSLGAGFAYEQYF. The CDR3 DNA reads TGTGCCAGCAGCTTAGGCGCAGGTTTCGCCTACGAGCAGTACTTC. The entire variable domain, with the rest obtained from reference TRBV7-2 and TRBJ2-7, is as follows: GAGVSQSPSNKVTEKGKDVELRCDPISGHTALYWYRQSLGQGLEFLIYFQGNSAPDKSGLPSDRFSAERTGGSVSTLTIQRTQQEDSAVYLCASSLGAGFAYEQYFGPGTRLTVT.

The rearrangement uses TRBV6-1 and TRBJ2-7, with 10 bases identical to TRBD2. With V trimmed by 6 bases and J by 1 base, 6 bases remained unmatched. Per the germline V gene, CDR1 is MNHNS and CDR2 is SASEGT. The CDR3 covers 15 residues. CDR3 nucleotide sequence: TGTGCCAGCAGCCCACTAGCGGGAACATCCTACGAGCAGTACTTC. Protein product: CASSPLAGTSYEQYF.

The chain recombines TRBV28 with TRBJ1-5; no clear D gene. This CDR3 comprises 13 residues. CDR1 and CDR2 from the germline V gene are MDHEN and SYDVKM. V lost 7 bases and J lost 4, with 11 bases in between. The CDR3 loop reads CASKYRINQPQHF. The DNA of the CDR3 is TGTGCCAGCAAATACAGAATAAATCAGCCCCAGCATTTT.

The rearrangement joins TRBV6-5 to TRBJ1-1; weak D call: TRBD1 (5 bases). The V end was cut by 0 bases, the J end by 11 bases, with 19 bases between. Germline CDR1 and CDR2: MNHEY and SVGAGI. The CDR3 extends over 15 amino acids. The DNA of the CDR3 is TGTGCCAGCAGTTACTCGATTTTGGCAGGGTCTTACGCTTTCTTT. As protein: CASSYSILAGSYAFF.

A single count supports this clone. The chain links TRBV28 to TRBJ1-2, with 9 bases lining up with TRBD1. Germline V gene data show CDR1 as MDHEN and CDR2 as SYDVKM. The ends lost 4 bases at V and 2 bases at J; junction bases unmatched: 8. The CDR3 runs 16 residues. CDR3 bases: TGTGCCAGCAGTTCCTTTGGGGACAGGGTCAACTATGGCTACACCTTC. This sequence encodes CASSSFGDRVNYGYTF.

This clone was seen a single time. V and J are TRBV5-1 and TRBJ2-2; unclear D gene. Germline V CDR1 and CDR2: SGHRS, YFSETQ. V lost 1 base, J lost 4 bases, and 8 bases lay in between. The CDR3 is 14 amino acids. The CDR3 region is CASSLYAGTGELFF. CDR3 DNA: TGCGCCAGCAGCTTGTATGCCGGCACCGGGGAGCTGTTTTTT.

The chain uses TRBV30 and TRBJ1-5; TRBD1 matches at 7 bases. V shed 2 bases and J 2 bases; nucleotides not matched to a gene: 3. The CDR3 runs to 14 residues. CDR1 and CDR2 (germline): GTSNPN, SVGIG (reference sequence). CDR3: CAWSLTGGNQPQHF. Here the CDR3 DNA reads TGTGCCTGGAGTCTAACAGGGGGCAATCAGCCCCAGCATTTT.

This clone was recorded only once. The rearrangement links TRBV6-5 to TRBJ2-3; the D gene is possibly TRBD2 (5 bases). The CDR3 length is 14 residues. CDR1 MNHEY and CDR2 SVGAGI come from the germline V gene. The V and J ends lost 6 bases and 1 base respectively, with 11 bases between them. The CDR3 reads CASSSLVRTDTQYF. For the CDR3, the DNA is TGTGCCAGCAGCTCACTAGTTCGCACAGATACGCAGTATTTT.

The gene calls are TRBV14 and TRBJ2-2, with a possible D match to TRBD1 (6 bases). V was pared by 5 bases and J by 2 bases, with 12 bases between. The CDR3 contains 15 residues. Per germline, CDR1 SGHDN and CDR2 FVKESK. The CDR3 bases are TGTGCCAGCAGCTCCAGGGGTGCAAACACCGGGGAGCTGTTTTTT. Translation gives CASSSRGANTGELFF. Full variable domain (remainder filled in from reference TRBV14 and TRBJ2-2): EAGVTQFPSHSVIEKGQTVTLRCDPISGHDNLYWYRRVMGKEIKFLLHFVKESKQDESGMPNNRFLAERTGGTYSTLKVQPAELEDSGVYFCASSSRGANTGELFFGEGSRLTVL.

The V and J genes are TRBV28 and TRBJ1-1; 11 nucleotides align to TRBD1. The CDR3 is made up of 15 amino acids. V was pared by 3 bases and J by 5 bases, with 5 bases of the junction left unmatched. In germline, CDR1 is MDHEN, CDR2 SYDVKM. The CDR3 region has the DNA TGTGCCAGCAGTTTCTCCGGGACAGGGGGGACTGAAGCTTTCTTT. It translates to CASSFSGTGGTEAFF.

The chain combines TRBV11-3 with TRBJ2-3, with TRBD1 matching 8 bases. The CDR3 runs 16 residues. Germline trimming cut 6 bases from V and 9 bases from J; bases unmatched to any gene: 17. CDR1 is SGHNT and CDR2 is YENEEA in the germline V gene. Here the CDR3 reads CASRRTGTGPQETQYF. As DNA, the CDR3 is TGTGCCAGCAGGCGTACCGGGACAGGACCACAGGAGACGCAGTATTTT.

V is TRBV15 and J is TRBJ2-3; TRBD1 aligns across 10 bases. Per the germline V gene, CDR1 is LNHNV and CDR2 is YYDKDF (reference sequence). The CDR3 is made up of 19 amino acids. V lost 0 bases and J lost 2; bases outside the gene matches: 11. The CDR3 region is CATSREVWGDRGFTDTQYF. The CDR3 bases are TGTGCCACCAGCAGAGAAGTTTGGGGGGACAGGGGCTTCACAGATACGCAGTATTTT.

CDR3 protein: CASSDSGNNEQFF. CDR3 bases: TGTGCCAGCAGTGATTCGGGAAACAATGAGCAGTTCTTC. J is TRBJ2-1 and V is TRBV25-1; D might be TRBD2 (5 bases). Trimming took off 3 bases at V and 5 bases at J, with 8 bases between the two ends. The CDR3 has 13 residues. Germline assignment: CDR1 MGHDK and CDR2 SYGVNS.

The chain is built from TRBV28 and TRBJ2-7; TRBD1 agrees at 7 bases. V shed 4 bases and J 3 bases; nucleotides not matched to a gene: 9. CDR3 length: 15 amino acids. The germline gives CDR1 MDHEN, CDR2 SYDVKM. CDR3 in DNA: TGTGCCAGCAGTTCGGGAACAGGGGCGATCTACGAGCAGTACTTC. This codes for CASSSGTGAIYEQYF.

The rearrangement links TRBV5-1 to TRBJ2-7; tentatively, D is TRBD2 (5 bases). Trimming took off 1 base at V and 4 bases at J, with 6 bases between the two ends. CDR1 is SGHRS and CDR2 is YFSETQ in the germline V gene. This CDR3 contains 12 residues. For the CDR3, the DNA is TGCGCCAGCAGCTTGAGGGAGTACGAGCAGTACTTC. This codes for CASSLREYEQYF.

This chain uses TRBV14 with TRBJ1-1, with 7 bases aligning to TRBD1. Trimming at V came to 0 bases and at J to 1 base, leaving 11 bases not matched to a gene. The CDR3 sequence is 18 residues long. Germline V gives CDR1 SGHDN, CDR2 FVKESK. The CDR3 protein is CASSQDLGVDRTNTEAFF. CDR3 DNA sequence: TGTGCCAGCAGCCAAGATTTGGGCGTGGACAGGACGAACACTGAAGCTTTCTTT.

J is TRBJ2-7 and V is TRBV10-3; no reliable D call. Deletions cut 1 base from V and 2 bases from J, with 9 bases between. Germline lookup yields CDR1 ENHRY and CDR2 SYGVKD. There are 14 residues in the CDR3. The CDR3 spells CAISELAVPYEQYF. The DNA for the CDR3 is TGTGCCATCAGTGAGTTGGCAGTGCCCTACGAGCAGTACTTC.

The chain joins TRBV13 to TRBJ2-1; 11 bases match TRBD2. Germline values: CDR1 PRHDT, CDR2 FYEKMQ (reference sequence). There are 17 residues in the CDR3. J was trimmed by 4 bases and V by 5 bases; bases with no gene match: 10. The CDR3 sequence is CASSLDSGRARYNEQFF. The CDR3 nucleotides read TGTGCCAGCAGCCTCGATAGCGGGAGGGCCCGGTACAATGAGCAGTTCTTC. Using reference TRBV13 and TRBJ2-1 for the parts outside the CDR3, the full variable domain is AAGVIQSPRHLIKEKRETATLKCYPIPRHDTVYWYQQGPGQDPQFLISFYEKMQSDKGSIPDRFSAQQFSDYHSELNMSSLELGDSALYFCASSLDSGRARYNEQFFGPGTRLTVL.

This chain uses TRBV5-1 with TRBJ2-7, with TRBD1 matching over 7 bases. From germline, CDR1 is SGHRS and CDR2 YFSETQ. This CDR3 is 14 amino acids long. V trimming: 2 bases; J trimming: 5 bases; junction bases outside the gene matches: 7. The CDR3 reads CASSFGQVTDEQYF. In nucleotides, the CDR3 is TGCGCCAGCAGCTTCGGACAGGTGACTGACGAGCAGTACTTC.

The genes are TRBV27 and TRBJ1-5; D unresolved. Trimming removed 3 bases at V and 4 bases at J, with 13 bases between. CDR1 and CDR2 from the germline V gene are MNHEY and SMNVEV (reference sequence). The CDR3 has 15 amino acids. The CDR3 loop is CASSLSTGINQPQHF. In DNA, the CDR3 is TGTGCCAGCAGTTTGTCCACCGGGATAAATCAGCCCCAGCATTTT.

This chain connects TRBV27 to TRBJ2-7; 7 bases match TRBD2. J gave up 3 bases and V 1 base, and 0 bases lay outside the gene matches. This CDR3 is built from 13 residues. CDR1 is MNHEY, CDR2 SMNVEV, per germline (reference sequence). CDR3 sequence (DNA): TGTGCCAGCAGTTTATGGGGGGGCTACGAGCAGTACTTC. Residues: CASSLWGGYEQYF.

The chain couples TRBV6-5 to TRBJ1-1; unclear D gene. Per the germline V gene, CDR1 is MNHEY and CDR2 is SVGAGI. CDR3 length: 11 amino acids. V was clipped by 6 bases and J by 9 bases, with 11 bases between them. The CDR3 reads CASRSGTKAFF. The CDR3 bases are TGTGCCAGCAGGAGTGGTACGAAAGCTTTCTTT.

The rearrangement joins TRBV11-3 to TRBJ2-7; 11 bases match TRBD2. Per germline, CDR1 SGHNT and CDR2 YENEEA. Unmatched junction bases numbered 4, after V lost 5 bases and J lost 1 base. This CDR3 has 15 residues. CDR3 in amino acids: CASSLIAGGSYEQYF. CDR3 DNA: TGTGCCAGCAGCCTAATAGCGGGGGGGTCCTACGAGCAGTACTTC.

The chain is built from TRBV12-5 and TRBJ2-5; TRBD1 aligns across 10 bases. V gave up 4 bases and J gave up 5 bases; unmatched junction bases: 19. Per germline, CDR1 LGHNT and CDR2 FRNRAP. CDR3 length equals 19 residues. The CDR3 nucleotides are TGTGCTAGTGGTTCAAAAACCCTTCCGACAGGGGGCTACAGGGAGACCCAGTACTTC. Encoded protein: CASGSKTLPTGGYRETQYF.

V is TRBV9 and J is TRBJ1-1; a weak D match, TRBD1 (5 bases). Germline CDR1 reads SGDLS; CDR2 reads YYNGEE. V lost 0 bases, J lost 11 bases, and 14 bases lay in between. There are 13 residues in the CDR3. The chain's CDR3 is CASSVGRSGDAFF. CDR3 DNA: TGTGCCAGCAGCGTAGGGAGGTCGGGGGACGCTTTCTTT.

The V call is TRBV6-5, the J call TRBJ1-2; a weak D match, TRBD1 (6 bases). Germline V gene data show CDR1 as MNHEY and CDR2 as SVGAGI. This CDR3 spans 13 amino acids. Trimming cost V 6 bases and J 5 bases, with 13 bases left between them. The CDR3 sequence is CASRDDRKYGYTF. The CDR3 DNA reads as TGTGCCAGCAGGGACGACAGGAAATATGGCTACACCTTC.

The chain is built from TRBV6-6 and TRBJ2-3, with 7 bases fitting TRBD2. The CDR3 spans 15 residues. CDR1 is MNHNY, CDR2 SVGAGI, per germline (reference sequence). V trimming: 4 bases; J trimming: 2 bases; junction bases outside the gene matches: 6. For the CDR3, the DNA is TGTGCCAGCAGTTTGAGCGGGGTTCACACAGATACGCAGTATTTT. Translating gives CASSLSGVHTDTQYF.

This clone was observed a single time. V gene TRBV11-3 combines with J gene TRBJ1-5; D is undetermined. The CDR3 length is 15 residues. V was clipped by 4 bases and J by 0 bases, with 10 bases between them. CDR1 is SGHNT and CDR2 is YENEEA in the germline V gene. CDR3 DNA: TGTGCCAGCAGCTGGGCTGGCTATAGCAATCAGCCCCAGCATTTT. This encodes CASSWAGYSNQPQHF.

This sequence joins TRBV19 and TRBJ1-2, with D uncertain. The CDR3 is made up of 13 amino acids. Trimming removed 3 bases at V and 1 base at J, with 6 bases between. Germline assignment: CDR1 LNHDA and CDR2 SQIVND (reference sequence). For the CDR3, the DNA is TGTGCCAGTAGTATTTACATTAACTATGGCTACACCTTC. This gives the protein CASSIYINYGYTF.